This TCR beta chain was identified during a study of regulatory T cells in long-lasting Graves disease. Described time point: newly diagnosed GD, antithyroid drugs for less than 3 months. Extracted RNA from PBMCs served as the source of the TCR library. This clonotype was detected ten times or more. Building of the TCR beta libraries involved iRepertoire HTBI primers and Arm-PCR of CDR3 regions. MiXCR was run by TCRdb on the multiplex PCR reads, yielding one entry per CDR3 protein. The table includes around 250,000 distinct CDR3 sequences, 20% to 25% detected once. CDR3 length: 15 residues. Germline V gene lookup returns CDR1 MNHEY and CDR2 SMNVEV (reference sequence). The ends were cut back, 3 bases at V and 2 bases at J, with 10 bases in the middle.

The source was peripheral blood mononuclear cells (PBMCs), collected at new diagnosis, from a patient treated with antithyroid drugs. The chain joins TRBV27 to TRBJ2-2, with D unresolved. The sequence derives from a female donor with Graves disease. The CDR3 is CASSLKSFNTGELFF. The CDR3 DNA follows: TGTGCCAGCAGTTTGAAGAGTTTCAACACCGGGGAGCTGTTTTTT.